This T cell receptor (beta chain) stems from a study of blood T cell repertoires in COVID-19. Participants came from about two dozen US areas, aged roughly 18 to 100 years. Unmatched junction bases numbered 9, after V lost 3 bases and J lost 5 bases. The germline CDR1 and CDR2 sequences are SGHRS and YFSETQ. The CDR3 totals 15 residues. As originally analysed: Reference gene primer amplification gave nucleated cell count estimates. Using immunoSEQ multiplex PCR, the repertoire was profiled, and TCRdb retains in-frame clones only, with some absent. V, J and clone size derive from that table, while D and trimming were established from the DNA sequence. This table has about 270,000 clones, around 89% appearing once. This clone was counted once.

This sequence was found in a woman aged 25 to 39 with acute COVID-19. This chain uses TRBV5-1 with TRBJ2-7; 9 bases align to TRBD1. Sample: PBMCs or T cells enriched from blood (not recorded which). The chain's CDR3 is CASSSVGQGIHEQYF. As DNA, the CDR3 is TGCGCCAGCAGCTCGGTAGGACAGGGGATCCACGAGCAGTACTTC.